This is a list of T cell receptor beta chains from one sample in a study of blood T cell repertoires in COVID-19. Sequenced by immunoSEQ multiplex PCR; TCRdb stores in-frame clones only, minus some. The sample yields about 180,000 clones, approximately 81% seen once. Sequenced material: peripheral blood. Receptors were obtained from a person between 65 and 79 years old with COVID-19, enrolled during active disease. The CDR3 runs from the conserved cysteine through the conserved F or W. The D gene is left open where the match is weak. The listing skips clone size in some rows; elsewhere it reads once, few, many or a size class.

clone_size j_call cdr3_length v_call d_call cdr3_aa cdr3_nt
NA TRBJ2-3 16 TRBV5-8 TRBD2 CASSLGLAGITDTQYF TGTGCCAGCAGCTTAGGACTAGCGGGGATCACAGATACGCAGTATTTT
few TRBJ1-2 13 TRBV10-3 NA CAISESRDYGYTF TGTGCCATCAGTGAGTCACGGGACTATGGCTACACCTTC
NA TRBJ1-3 16 TRBV3-1/TRBV3-2 TRBD1 CASSQRDRLSGNTIYF TGTGCCAGCAGCCAACGGGACAGGTTGTCTGGAAACACCATATATTTT
NA TRBJ2-1 14 TRBV7-3 TRBD2 CASSQGREDNEQFF TGTGCCAGCAGCCAAGGGCGGGAGGACAATGAGCAGTTCTTC
NA TRBJ2-3 17 TRBV10-3 TRBD2 CAIGPGGSGRASDTQYF TGTGCCATCGGCCCCGGCGGTAGCGGGAGGGCCTCAGATACGCAGTATTTT
NA TRBJ2-5 12 TRBV25-1 NA CASNDDQETQYF TGTGCCAGCAATGACGACCAAGAGACCCAGTACTTC
NA TRBJ1-5 16 TRBV21-1 NA CASSKHRGSVNQPQHF TGTGCCAGCAGCAAACATAGGGGGTCGGTCAATCAGCCCCAGCATTTT
NA TRBJ2-3 15 TRBV15 TRBD1 CATSRRQGRTDTQYF TGTGCCACCAGCAGGAGACAGGGCCGCACAGATACGCAGTATTTT
NA TRBJ2-1 15 TRBV9 TRBD1 CASSPGQGGYNEQFF TGTGCCAGCAGCCCGGGACAGGGAGGTTACAATGAGCAGTTCTTC
once TRBJ2-1 19 TRBV2 TRBD2 CASSEGRLAGVESYNEQFF TGTGCCAGCAGTGAAGGTAGACTAGCGGGAGTCGAGTCCTACAATGAGCAGTTCTTC
NA TRBJ1-4 16 TRBV28 TRBD1 CASSLFGTGQSGKLFF TGTGCCAGCAGTTTATTCGGGACAGGGCAGTCGGGAAAACTGTTTTTT
NA TRBJ2-2 14 TRBV5-1 NA CASSRSGGGGELFF TGCGCCAGCTCGAGGTCGGGGGGCGGCGGGGAGCTGTTTTTT
NA TRBJ1-1 14 TRBV7-2 NA CASSLVSVNTEAFF TGTGCCAGCAGCTTAGTTTCGGTGAACACTGAAGCTTTCTTT
NA TRBJ1-5 17 TRBV28 NA CASSFGSGKTYNQPQHF TGTGCCAGCAGTTTCGGAAGCGGCAAAACCTATAATCAGCCCCAGCATTTT
NA TRBJ2-5 13 TRBV3-1/TRBV3-2 TRBD1 CASSQADRGNQYF TGTGCCAGCAGCCAAGCGGACAGGGGAAACCAGTACTTC
NA TRBJ2-7 14 TRBV6-5 TRBD2 CASRPLAGGYEQYF TGTGCCAGCAGGCCACTAGCGGGGGGCTACGAGCAGTACTTC
NA TRBJ1-5 14 TRBV5-5 NA CASSLDVQGQPQHF TGTGCCAGCAGCTTGGATGTTCAGGGCCAGCCCCAGCATTTT
few TRBJ2-1 15 TRBV2 TRBD2 CASNPLAGPDNEQFF TGTGCCAGCAATCCTTTAGCGGGTCCGGACAATGAGCAGTTCTTC
NA TRBJ2-2 16 TRBV5-6 NA CASRTRAGVNTGELFF TGTGCCAGCAGGACAAGGGCAGGGGTAAACACCGGGGAGCTGTTTTTT
few TRBJ1-1 16 TRBV5-1 NA CASSFQGVEKNTEAFF TGCGCCAGCAGCTTTCAGGGTGTCGAGAAGAACACTGAAGCTTTCTTT
NA TRBJ2-2 17 TRBV5-5 NA CASSFEWGDGTAGELFF TGTGCCAGCAGCTTCGAGTGGGGCGACGGAACAGCCGGGGAGCTGTTTTTT
NA TRBJ1-1 14 TRBV28 TRBD1 CASSRRTGGTEAFF TGTGCCAGCAGCCGGAGGACAGGGGGCACTGAAGCTTTCTTT
NA TRBJ2-2 21 TRBV6-2/TRBV6-3 TRBD2 CASSTQSGLAGGTPRTGELFF TGTGCCAGCAGTACCCAAAGCGGACTAGCGGGGGGAACCCCGCGCACCGGGGAGCTGTTTTTT
NA TRBJ2-7 15 TRBV6-5 NA CASRRPGQTSYEQYF TGTGCCAGCAGGCGACCGGGACAAACCTCCTACGAGCAGTACTTC
NA TRBJ2-1 16 TRBV10-3 TRBD2 CAISGNSGGSYNEQFF TGTGCCATCAGTGGTAATAGCGGGGGGTCCTACAATGAGCAGTTCTTC
NA TRBJ1-6 16 TRBV15 NA CATSRSAGVAESPLHF TGTGCCACCAGCCGGTCGGCAGGGGTGGCCGAATCACCCCTCCACTTT
NA TRBJ2-3 15 TRBV7-3 TRBD1 CASSTGWTGLPTQYF TGTGCCAGCAGCACCGGGTGGACAGGACTCCCTACGCAGTATTTT
few TRBJ2-7 15 TRBV27 TRBD2 CASSLLGGGTYEQYF TGTGCCAGCAGTTTATTGGGCGGGGGGACCTACGAGCAGTACTTC
NA TRBJ2-5 15 TRBV28 NA CASSLGDTKGETQYF TGTGCCAGCAGTTTAGGCGACACAAAGGGGGAGACCCAGTACTTC
few TRBJ2-1 16 TRBV9 TRBD2 CASSVVGGRTYNEQFF TGTGCCAGCAGCGTAGTAGGCGGGAGGACCTACAATGAGCAGTTCTTC